These T cell receptor beta chains were read from a single sample in a study of T cells in Graves' hyperthyroidism and ophthalmopathy. TCRdb ran MiXCR on the multiplex PCR reads and lists one entry per CDR3 protein. The table shows approximately 700,000 distinct CDR3 sequences, with just under 45% occurring only once. Sequenced: peripheral blood or thyroid tissue (not recorded which). These receptors were collected from an adult man with Graves' disease, either hyperthyroidism or ophthalmopathy (not recorded which). The CDR3 runs from the conserved cysteine through the conserved F or W. A D gene is named only where the DNA matches it firmly. A clone size is listed for some rows: how often the clone was seen (once, few, many), or a class if it is expanded.

>12|NA|TRBJ1-3|TRBV29-1|NA
CGGGAREDTIYF
TGCGGGGGGGGGGCACGAGAAGACACCATATATTTT
>12|NA|TRBJ1-2|TRBV5-8|many
CASSLAGHGYTF
TGTGCCAGCAGCTTGGCGGGTCATGGCTACACCTTC
>15|TRBD1|TRBJ1-6|TRBV13|NA
CASSLEGASNSPLHF
TGTGCCAGCAGCTTGGAGGGGGCGAGTAATTCACCCCTCCACTTT
>15|NA|TRBJ1-4|TRBV9|NA
CASSPAGARVEKLFF
TGTGCCAGCAGCCCAGCGGGGGCGCGGGTTGAAAAACTGTTTTTT
>16|TRBD1|TRBJ1-6|TRBV7-9|many
CASSLPTTGDNSPLHF
TGTGCCAGCAGCTTACCGACGACAGGGGATAATTCACCCCTCCACTTT
>12|NA|TRBJ1-1|TRBV10-3|few
CAEGEGRTEAFF
TGTGCCGAAGGCGAGGGCAGGACTGAAGCTTTCTTT
>15|NA|TRBJ2-7|TRBV6-1|NA
CASSPSTHGTYEQYF
TGTGCCAGCAGTCCCTCTACACATGGGACCTACGAGCAGTACTTC
>15|TRBD1|TRBJ1-1|TRBV9|NA
CASSATFGTGSEAFF
TGTGCCAGCAGCGCGACCTTCGGGACAGGGTCTGAAGCTTTCTTT
>13|NA|TRBJ1-6|TRBV7-8|NA
CASSIAPNSPLHF
TGTGCCAGTAGTATAGCGCCGAATTCACCCCTCCACTTT
>17|NA|TRBJ2-2|TRBV11-1|NA
CASSLSTGTSNTGELFF
TGTGCCAGCAGCCTAAGCACCGGGACATCGAACACCGGGGAGCTGTTTTTT
>15|TRBD1|TRBJ1-6|TRBV5-8|many
CASSLAGGVNSPLHF
TGTGCCAGCAGCTTGGCAGGGGGTGTAAATTCACCCCTCCACTTT
>17|TRBD1|TRBJ1-2|TRBV24-1|NA
CATSVGDSINWNYGYTF
TGTGCCACCAGTGTCGGGGACAGTATAAATTGGAACTATGGCTACACCTTC
>16|NA|TRBJ1-5|TRBV20-1|few
CSATGGGTVSNQPQHF
TGCAGTGCCACGGGGGGCGGTACGGTTAGCAATCAGCCCCAGCATTTT
>13|TRBD1|TRBJ1-3|TRBV2|many
CATRTGAGNTIYF
TGTGCCACCAGGACAGGGGCTGGAAACACCATATATTTT
>17|NA|TRBJ2-7|TRBV20-1|NA
CSARDQTTGAHSYEQYF
TGCAGTGCTAGAGACCAGACGACAGGCGCCCACTCCTACGAGCAGTACTTC
>16|NA|TRBJ2-5|TRBV20-1|few
CSARDWDQGKGETQYF
TGCAGTGCTAGAGATTGGGACCAGGGGAAGGGAGAGACCCAGTACTTC
>15|NA|TRBJ1-1|TRBV6-4|few
CASSAGTLGDTEAFF
TGTGCCAGCAGTGCCGGGACCCTGGGAGACACTGAAGCTTTCTTT
>17|NA|TRBJ1-5|TRBV7-2|many
CASSLEGRQDSNQPQHF
TGTGCCAGCAGCTTAGAAGGTCGGCAGGATAGCAATCAGCCCCAGCATTTT
>15|TRBD2|TRBJ2-7|TRBV29-1|many
CSVERGGKRVSEQYF
TGCAGCGTTGAGCGGGGGGGCAAGCGGGTCTCCGAGCAGTACTTC
>14|TRBD2|TRBJ2-7|TRBV20-1|NA
CSAVTSQNSYEQYF
TGCAGTGCCGTGACTAGCCAGAACTCCTACGAGCAGTACTTC
>15|TRBD1|TRBJ1-1|TRBV2|NA
CASSEAFGQGLSAFF
TGTGCCAGCAGTGAAGCTTTCGGACAGGGATTATCAGCTTTCTTT
>14|TRBD1|TRBJ1-6|TRBV10-3|many
CAISVDRDNSPLHF
TGTGCCATCAGTGTGGACAGGGATAATTCACCCCTCCACTTT
>19|TRBD2|TRBJ2-2|TRBV7-9|many
CASSLSEASGRLDTGELFF
TGTGCCAGCAGCCTGAGTGAGGCTAGCGGGAGGCTGGACACCGGGGAGCTGTTTTTT
>14|TRBD1|TRBJ1-4|TRBV10-2|NA
CASSGTGPNEKLFF
TGCGCCAGCAGTGGGACAGGACCTAATGAAAAACTGTTTTTT
>13|NA|TRBJ1-1|TRBV7-8|NA
CASSLPGSIEAFF
TGTGCCAGCAGCTTACCCGGGTCGATCGAAGCTTTCTTT
>12|NA|TRBJ2-2|TRBV7-3|NA
CASSPTHGGLFF
TGTGCCAGCAGCCCGACCCACGGGGGGCTGTTTTTT
>16|NA|TRBJ1-4|TRBV7-2|few
CASSFGYRRANEKLFF
TGTGCCAGCAGCTTTGGTTATCGGAGAGCTAATGAAAAACTGTTTTTT
>14|NA|TRBJ1-5|TRBV2|few
CASSQTGGVQPQHF
TGTGCCAGCAGCCAGACCGGAGGGGTTCAGCCCCAGCATTTT
>15|NA|TRBJ1-6|TRBV5-4|NA
CASSFLGSNNSPLHF
TGTGCCAGCAGCTTCTTAGGCAGTAATAATTCACCCCTCCACTTT
>14|NA|TRBJ1-5|TRBV7-2|few
CASSSEWSNQPQHF
TGTGCCAGCAGTTCGGAGTGGAGCAATCAGCCCCAGCATTTT
>14|NA|TRBJ1-6|TRBV7-9|NA
CASSSQGADSPLHF
TGTGCCAGCAGCTCCCAGGGCGCGGATTCACCCCTCCACTTT
>17|NA|TRBJ2-5|TRBV3-1|NA
CASSQETGPTSLRTQYF
TGTGCCAGCAGCCAAGAGACAGGACCCACAAGTTTAAGGACCCAGTACTTC
>13|NA|TRBJ1-2|TRBV10-3|NA
CAIANDGHYGYTF
TGTGCCATCGCCAACGACGGGCACTATGGCTACACCTTC
>14|NA|TRBJ1-2|TRBV7-9|few
CASSLDGASLGYTF
TGTGCCAGCAGCTTAGACGGCGCTTCGCTTGGCTACACCTTC
>15|NA|TRBJ1-3|TRBV12-3/TRBV12-4|NA
CASSPEGTGGNTIYF
TGTGCCAGCAGTCCGGAGGGAACGGGTGGAAACACCATATATTTT
>12|TRBD1|TRBJ2-5|TRBV29-1|few
CSVGTGRETQYF
TGCAGCGTTGGGACAGGGAGAGAGACCCAGTACTTC
>13|NA|TRBJ2-7|TRBV7-2|many
CASSVTEIGPQYF
TGTGCCAGCAGCGTTACAGAGATTGGCCCGCAGTACTTC
>14|NA|TRBJ1-3|TRBV2|many
CASSESVAGNTIYF
TGTGCCAGCAGTGAATCCGTCGCGGGAAACACCATATATTTT
>13|NA|TRBJ2-7|TRBV29-1|NA
CSVVGQGPYEQYF
TGCAGCGTTGTGGGGCAGGGGCCCTACGAGCAGTACTTC
>16|TRBD1|TRBJ1-1|TRBV12-3/TRBV12-4|once
CASSQHRGSKDTEAFF
TGTGCCAGCAGTCAACACAGGGGGTCCAAGGACACTGAAGCTTTCTTT
>14|NA|TRBJ1-2|TRBV7-6|few
CASSLAGDYYGYTF
TGTGCCAGCAGCTTAGCAGGGGACTACTATGGCTACACCTTC
>13|NA|TRBJ1-5|TRBV20-1|NA
CSANDGGGETQHF
TGCAGTGCCAACGACGGCGGGGGAGAGACCCAGCATTTT